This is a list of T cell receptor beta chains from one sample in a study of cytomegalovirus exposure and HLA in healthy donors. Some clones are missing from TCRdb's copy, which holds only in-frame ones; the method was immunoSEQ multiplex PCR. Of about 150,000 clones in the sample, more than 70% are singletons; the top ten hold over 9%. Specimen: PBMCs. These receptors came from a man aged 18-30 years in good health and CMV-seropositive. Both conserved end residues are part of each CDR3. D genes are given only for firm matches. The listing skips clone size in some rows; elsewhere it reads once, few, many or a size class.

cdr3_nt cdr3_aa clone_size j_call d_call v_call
TGTGCCAGTAGTCCGGGACAAAACTACGAGCAGTACTTC CASSPGQNYEQYF few TRBJ2-7 . TRBV19
TGTGCCAGCAGTTTTATCAACAGCGGGGAGCTGTTTTTT CASSFINSGELFF . TRBJ2-2 . TRBV27
TGTGCCTGGAGAGTCGGGTACATGAACACTGAAGCTTTCTTT CAWRVGYMNTEAFF . TRBJ1-1 . TRBV30
TGCGCCAGCAGCGCACGACAGGGGAACACTGAAGCTTTCTTT CASSARQGNTEAFF . TRBJ1-1 TRBD1 TRBV5-1
TGCAGCGTTGAAATAGCGGGAGGCCCGGGGGATGAGCAGTTCTTC CSVEIAGGPGDEQFF . TRBJ2-1 TRBD2 TRBV29-1
TGTGCCAGCTCACCCATGCAGGGGGACGAAAAACTGTTTTTT CASSPMQGDEKLFF few TRBJ1-4 TRBD1 TRBV18
TGTGCCAGCAGTTACTCGCAGTTCTATGGCTACACCTTC CASSYSQFYGYTF few TRBJ1-2 . TRBV6-5
TGTGCCAGCAGCTTAGAGGGCACCTATGGCTACACCTTC CASSLEGTYGYTF few TRBJ1-2 . TRBV7-3
TGTGCCAGCAGCGTGAAGCGGGAGTACCCCACCGGGGAGCTGTTTTTT CASSVKREYPTGELFF . TRBJ2-2 TRBD2 TRBV9
TGTGCTAGCAGCTTAGGTCTAGCGGGAGTGGATACGCAGTATTTT CASSLGLAGVDTQYF . TRBJ2-3 TRBD2 TRBV7-7
TGTGCCATCGGGCTAGCGGGAGGATTAGTCTATGAGCAGTTCTTC CAIGLAGGLVYEQFF . TRBJ2-1 TRBD2 TRBV10-3
TGCGCCAGCAGTAGGGTAGCGGGAGAAGAGACCCAGTACTTC CASSRVAGEETQYF . TRBJ2-5 TRBD2 TRBV5-1
TGTTCCAGCAGCACAGACGAGACGCCCCAGCATTTT CSSSTDETPQHF . TRBJ1-5 . TRBV7-9
TGTGCCGGAACCCGGGACTCCGGCACAGATACGCAGTATTTT CAGTRDSGTDTQYF . TRBJ2-3 . TRBV6-1
TGTGCCAGCACCGTTTTTAGAGGCACCGGGGAGCTGTTTTTT CASTVFRGTGELFF once TRBJ2-2 . TRBV11-2
TGCGCCAGCAGCCCTGGGGGCGCCTCCCAACAGGTCCAGTTCTTC CASSPGGASQQVQFF . TRBJ2-1 . TRBV5-1
TGTGCCAGCAGCCAGAGCGGGAGTTCCAACAATGAGCAGTTCTTC CASSQSGSSNNEQFF . TRBJ2-1 TRBD2 TRBV28
TGTGCCAGCAGTCAGTTTTTGGGGGCCAAATCTGGAAACACCATATATTTT CASSQFLGAKSGNTIYF . TRBJ1-3 . TRBV28
TGTGCCAGCAGCTTTAACTACGAGCAGTACTTC CASSFNYEQYF . TRBJ2-7 . TRBV7-9
TGTGCCAGCAGTGACCGGACAGGGAACACTGAAGCTTTCTTT CASSDRTGNTEAFF . TRBJ1-1 TRBD1 TRBV2
TGTGCCAGCAGCAAACGACAGGAAGGGACTGAAGCTTTCTTT CASSKRQEGTEAFF few TRBJ1-1 . TRBV9
TGTGCCACCCCTCGCGGGGGAGGAGGCGGCTACACCTTC CATPRGGGGGYTF . TRBJ1-2 . TRBV2